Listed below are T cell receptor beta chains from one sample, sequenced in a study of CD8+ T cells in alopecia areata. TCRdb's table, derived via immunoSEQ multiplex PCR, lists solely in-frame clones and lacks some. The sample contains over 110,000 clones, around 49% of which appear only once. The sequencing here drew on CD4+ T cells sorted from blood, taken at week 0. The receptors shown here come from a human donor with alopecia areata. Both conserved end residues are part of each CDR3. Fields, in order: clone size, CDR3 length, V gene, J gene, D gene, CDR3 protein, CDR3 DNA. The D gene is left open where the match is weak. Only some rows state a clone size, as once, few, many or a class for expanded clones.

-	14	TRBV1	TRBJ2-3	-	CTSSKGDGTDTQYF	TGCACCAGCAGCAAGGGGGACGGCACAGATACGCAGTATTTT
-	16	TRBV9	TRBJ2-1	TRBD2	CASSSSGTSGANEQFF	TGTGCCAGCAGCTCCTCCGGGACTAGCGGAGCAAATGAGCAGTTCTTC
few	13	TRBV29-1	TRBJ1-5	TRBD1	CSGGQGGDQPQHF	TGCAGCGGGGGACAGGGAGGGGATCAGCCCCAGCATTTT
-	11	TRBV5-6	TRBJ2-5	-	CASSLAADQYF	TGTGCCAGCAGCTTGGCGGCGGATCAGTACTTC
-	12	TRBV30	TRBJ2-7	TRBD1	CAWSPGGNEQYF	TGTGCCTGGAGTCCAGGGGGCAACGAGCAGTACTTC
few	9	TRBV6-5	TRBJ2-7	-	CAKPYEQYF	TGTGCCAAACCCTACGAGCAGTACTTC
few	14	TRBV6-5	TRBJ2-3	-	CASSRGGNTDTQYF	TGTGCCAGCAGCCGGGGCGGTAACACAGATACGCAGTATTTT
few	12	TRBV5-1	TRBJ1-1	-	CASSVAGTEAFF	TGCGCCAGCAGCGTGGCGGGCACTGAAGCTTTCTTT
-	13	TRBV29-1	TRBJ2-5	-	CSLQPRGGETQYF	TGCAGCCTCCAGCCACGGGGTGGGGAGACCCAGTACTTC
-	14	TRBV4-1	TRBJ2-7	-	CASSLNPTSYEQYF	TGCGCCAGCAGCCTTAACCCTACTAGCTACGAGCAGTACTTC
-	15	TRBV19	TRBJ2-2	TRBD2	CASNGLARVTGELFF	TGTGCCAGTAACGGACTAGCTCGGGTCACCGGGGAGCTGTTTTTT
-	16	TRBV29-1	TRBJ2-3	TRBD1	CSVVSYRGRGTDTQYF	TGCAGCGTTGTGTCTTATAGGGGGCGCGGCACAGATACGCAGTATTTT
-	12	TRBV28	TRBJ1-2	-	CASAYGGKLPLF	TGTGCCAGCGCCTATGGGGGGAAGCTACCACTTTTC
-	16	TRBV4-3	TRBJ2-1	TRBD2	CASSPQLAGGPNEQFF	TGCGCCAGCAGCCCCCAACTGGCGGGAGGGCCAAATGAGCAGTTCTTC
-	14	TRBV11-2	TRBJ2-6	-	CASSWGSGADVLTF	TGTGCCAGCAGCTGGGGCTCTGGGGCCGACGTCCTGACTTTC